This entry features one TCR beta chain sequence. Its antigen is not known. The donor cohort consisted entirely of Caucasian adults residing in Nashville, Tennessee. Using immunoSEQ multiplex PCR, the repertoire was profiled, and TCRdb retains in-frame clones only, with some absent. Of about 2.3 million clones in the sample, around 90% were seen once. This specimen comes from a study of shared clonotypes between healthy human individuals. Findings and caveats of the study: Clonotype sharing across several donors was observed for around 5% of naive CD4 clonotypes. A generally larger estimated richness was seen in naive subsets than in memory subsets.

This receptor was identified in a man aged 18-30 years in good health. Some clones in this sample may be carry-over from other donors' samples. Sequencing used naive CD4+ T cells from PBMCs. Subset denoted: CD45RA+ positively selected.

The CDR3 sequence is CASSYSTGGGNTIYF. CDR3 in DNA: TGTGCCAGCAGTTACTCGACAGGGGGTGGAAACACCATATATTTT. This rearrangement joins TRBV6-5 to TRBJ1-3; 9 nucleotides agree with TRBD1. CDR1 and CDR2 from the germline V gene are MNHEY and SVGAGI. Trimming took 0 bases from V and 3 from J; bases not matched to a gene: 0. The CDR3 loop spans 15 amino acids.